The 32 T cell receptor beta chains below come from one sample, sequenced in a study of T cell clonotyping in hematopoietic cell transplantation. Some clones are missing from TCRdb's copy, which holds only in-frame ones; the method was immunoSEQ multiplex PCR. In the table there are some 6,300 clones, 80% to 90% of which are singletons. This material consisted of peripheral blood mononuclear cells, taken 180 days after allogeneic stem cell transplant. Source of these receptors: a female patient in her 50s who had an allogeneic stem cell transplant from an unrelated donor, so the T cells may come from the graft donor. Some clones in this sample may be carry-over from other donors' samples.

The chain carries TRBV7-2 and TRBJ1-2; no clear D. The CDR3 has 12 residues. V was pared by 5 bases and J by 10 bases, with 14 bases between. The germline V gene has CDR1 SGHTA and CDR2 FQGNSA. CDR3 DNA sequence: TGTGCCAGCAGCCCAACCCCCGGACCCTACACCTTC. It specifies CASSPTPGPYTF.

J is TRBJ2-7 and V is TRBV15; tentatively, D is TRBD1 (5 bases). Per the germline V gene, CDR1 is LNHNV and CDR2 is YYDKDF (reference sequence). Trimming shortened V by 4 bases and J by 1 base, and 11 bases separated the two germline ends. The CDR3 covers 14 residues. The CDR3 spells CATSIETASYEQYF. The CDR3 DNA sequence: TGTGCCACCAGCATAGAGACAGCATCCTACGAGCAGTACTTC. The whole variable domain, filled in from reference TRBV15 and TRBJ2-7, reads DAMVIQNPRYQVTQFGKPVTLSCSQTLNHNVMYWYQQKSSQAPKLLFHYYDKDFNNEADTPDNFQSRRPNTSFCFLDIRSPGLGDTAMYLCATSIETASYEQYFGPGTRLTVT.

The CDR3 region is CASSSEGINNEQFF. CDR3 nucleotides: TGTGCCAGCAGCTCGGAGGGAATCAATAATGAGCAGTTCTTC. V and J are TRBV5-4 and TRBJ2-1; a possible D gene is TRBD2 (6 bases). Between the trimmed V and J ends, which lost 3 bases and 7 bases, there was a span of 14 bases. The CDR3 has 14 residues. Germline V CDR1 and CDR2: SGHNT, YYREEE (reference sequence).

V gene TRBV28 combines with J gene TRBJ2-1; perhaps TRBD1 as D (5 bases). This CDR3 is 15 amino acids long. The V gene's germline CDR1 is MDHEN and CDR2 SYDVKM. V lost 3 bases and J 5 bases, leaving 14 bases between the germline ends. For the CDR3, the DNA is TGTGCCAGCAGTTTGTGGGCAGGGTCGAACAATGAGCAGTTCTTC. As protein: CASSLWAGSNNEQFF. Full variable domain (rest looked up from reference TRBV28 and TRBJ2-1): DVKVTQSSRYLVKRTGEKVFLECVQDMDHENMFWYRQDPGLGLRLIYFSYDVKMKEKGDIPEGYSVSREKKERFSLILESASTNQTSMYLCASSLWAGSNNEQFFGPGTRLTVL.

V gene TRBV19 combines with J gene TRBJ1-5, with 8 bases identical to TRBD1. From germline, CDR1 is LNHDA and CDR2 SQIVND (reference sequence). Losses at the gene ends were 3 bases for V and 4 bases for J; bases not matched to a gene: 2. This CDR3 has 14 residues. The CDR3 is CASSIRQGNQPQHF. CDR3 sequence (DNA): TGTGCCAGTAGTATCCGACAGGGGAATCAGCCCCAGCATTTT.

The chain employs TRBV5-1 and TRBJ2-1, with 12 bases fitting TRBD1. Germline V gene sequence: CDR1 SGHRS, CDR2 YFSETQ. The CDR3 length is 18 residues. Trimming removed 0 bases from V and 8 bases from J; junction bases left unmatched: 12. The CDR3 DNA reads as TGCGCCAGCAGCTTGGAGCCGCCGGGGACAGGGGGCGGGGATGAGCAGTTCTTC. This gives the protein CASSLEPPGTGGGDEQFF.

This clone has just one count. The rearrangement joins TRBV2 to TRBJ1-3; tentative D call: TRBD1 (5 bases). The germline V gene encodes CDR1 SNHLY and CDR2 FYNNEI. Trimming removed 6 bases at V and 2 bases at J, with 14 bases between. This CDR3 is built from 15 residues. The CDR3 DNA is TGTGCCAGCAGCCTGAACCGGGACGCTGGAAACACCATATATTTT. It codes for CASSLNRDAGNTIYF.

The CDR3 coding sequence is TGTGCCAGCTCACGCGGGGGGGCTTTCGGCTACGAGCAGTACTTC. Amino acids: CASSRGGAFGYEQYF. This chain uses TRBV18 with TRBJ2-7, with 9 bases lining up with TRBD2. The germline V gene encodes CDR1 KGHSH and CDR2 LQKENI. V gave up 4 bases and J gave up 3 bases; unmatched junction bases: 7. This CDR3 has 15 amino acids. Complete variable domain (other parts from reference TRBV18 and TRBJ2-7): NAGVMQNPRHLVRRRGQEARLRCSPMKGHSHVYWYRQLPEEGLKFMVYLQKENIIDESGMPKERFSAEFPKEGPSILRIQQVVRGDSAAYFCASSRGGAFGYEQYFGPGTRLTVT.

The rearrangement joins TRBV29-1 to TRBJ2-3; perhaps TRBD2 as D (6 bases). The CDR3 has 14 amino acids. V was clipped by 2 bases and J by 5 bases, with 14 bases between them. In germline, CDR1 is SQVTM, CDR2 ANQGSEA. As DNA, the CDR3 is TGCAGCGTTGAATCGGGTCGGGGGAGAGATACGCAGTATTTT. Its protein is CSVESGRGRDTQYF.

The V call is TRBV2, the J call TRBJ2-2; D remains ambiguous. V lost 3 bases and J 0 bases, leaving 11 bases between the germline ends. The germline V gene encodes CDR1 SNHLY and CDR2 FYNNEI. The CDR3 sequence is 16 residues long. In DNA, the CDR3 is TGTGCCAGCAGTGAGAGGACCCCGACGAACACCGGGGAGCTGTTTTTT. Translating it yields CASSERTPTNTGELFF.

A few counts support this clone. V usage is TRBV7-9 and J usage is TRBJ1-2; TRBD1 agrees at 7 bases. Trimming removed 11 bases from V and 4 bases from J; junction bases left unmatched: 7. Germline-derived CDR1 and CDR2 are SEHNR and FQNEAQ (reference sequence). The CDR3 is 12 residues long. CDR3 amino acids: CAVGGAGYGYTF. The CDR3 DNA follows: TGTGCCGTAGGGGGCGCCGGCTATGGCTACACCTTC.

This chain joins TRBV9 and TRBJ1-1, with no clear D. V lost 0 bases to trimming and J lost 9 bases, with 12 bases between them. CDR1 and CDR2 from the germline V gene are SGDLS and YYNGEE. There are 13 residues in the CDR3. CDR3 loop: CASSVAPVGKAFF. In DNA form, the CDR3 reads TGTGCCAGCAGCGTAGCCCCAGTGGGTAAAGCTTTCTTT.

In regard to this clone: The same CDR3 also results from other DNA sequences found in this sample. The CDR3 protein is CASSISSGGPNEQFF. The CDR3 coding sequence is TGTGCCAGTAGTATCTCTAGCGGGGGCCCCAATGAGCAGTTCTTC. The V call is TRBV19, the J call TRBJ2-1, with 10 bases fitting TRBD2. Germline CDR1 is LNHDA and CDR2 is SQIVND (reference sequence). V gave up 3 bases and J gave up 6 bases; unmatched junction bases: 5. This CDR3 contains 15 residues.

The V gene is TRBV10-3, the J gene TRBJ1-5; the D gene is possibly TRBD1 (5 bases). The CDR3 contains 15 residues. V lost 1 base and J 2 bases, leaving 9 bases between the germline ends. CDR1 and CDR2 from the germline V gene are ENHRY and SYGVKD. CDR3 bases: TGTGCCATCAGTGAGTTCAGGGAAGGCAATCAGCCCCAGCATTTT. Amino acid sequence: CAISEFREGNQPQHF.

This clone was picked up one time. The chain links TRBV11-3 to TRBJ2-3, with D unresolved. Per the germline V gene, CDR1 is SGHNT and CDR2 is YENEEA. This CDR3 region has 13 residues. V shed 1 base and J shed 4 bases, with 6 bases lying between them. CDR3 bases: TGTGCCAGCAGCTTAGTTGGGTCAGATACGCAGTATTTT. This sequence encodes CASSLVGSDTQYF.

In its sample, this clone was seen once. The chain's CDR3 is CAWSGQNNSPLHF. The CDR3 DNA reads as TGTGCCTGGAGTGGGCAGAATAATTCACCCCTCCACTTT. This chain connects TRBV30 to TRBJ1-6; no firm D call. V shed 1 base and J shed 5 bases, with 6 bases lying between them. This CDR3 spans 13 amino acids. Germline V gene data show CDR1 as GTSNPN and CDR2 as SVGIG (reference sequence).

J is TRBJ2-7 and V is TRBV21-1; the D call of TRBD1 is as the table states it, not checked on the DNA. TRBV21-1 is marked as a pseudogene. This CDR3 region has 16 residues. Here the CDR3 DNA reads TGTGCCAGCAGCAAAGGGGACAGGGAATCGTCCTACGAGCAGTACTTC. Its protein is CASSKGDRESSYEQYF.

This clone was observed once. The CDR3 region is CASSLGRASTDTQYF. Here the CDR3 DNA reads TGTGCCAGCAGCTTGGGACGGGCAAGCACAGATACGCAGTATTTT. The V and J genes are TRBV5-4 and TRBJ2-3; D gene uncertain. Germline assignment: CDR1 SGHNT and CDR2 YYREEE (reference sequence). With 0 bases removed from V and 0 bases from J, the gap between germline ends came to 8 bases. CDR3 length: 15 residues.

This clone was seen only once. The CDR3 region is CASSDSPEGTQYF. In DNA, the CDR3 is TGTGCCAGCAGTGACTCCCCCGAAGGGACCCAGTACTTC. The chain uses TRBV6-4 and TRBJ2-5, with no clear D. From germline, CDR1 is MRHNA and CDR2 SNTAGT. The CDR3 loop spans 13 amino acids. V was trimmed by 0 bases and J by 7 bases, leaving 9 bases between them.

The CDR3 nucleotides are TGTGCCAGCAGCGGGAACACTGAAGCTTTCTTT. Protein sequence: CASSGNTEAFF. The chain joins TRBV7-9 to TRBJ1-1; D gene ambiguous. Germline loops: CDR1 SEHNR, CDR2 FQNEAQ (reference sequence). Trimming pared 5 bases from V and 1 base from J, leaving 2 bases between. This CDR3 has 11 amino acids.

CDR3 sequence (DNA): TGCGCCAGCAGCCAAAGGGGACCTTTAGCCAAAAACATTCAGTACTTC. It is translated as CASSQRGPLAKNIQYF. J is TRBJ2-4 and V is TRBV4-1; tentatively, D is TRBD1 or TRBD2 (5 bases each). In germline, CDR1 is MGHRA, CDR2 YSYEKL. V was shortened by 2 bases and J by 0 bases, with 11 bases between the two germline ends. This CDR3 region has 16 residues.

V is TRBV30 and J is TRBJ2-2; TRBD2 is a possible D gene (5 bases). V lost 4 bases and J 4 bases, leaving 19 bases between the germline ends. Per germline, CDR1 GTSNPN and CDR2 SVGIG (reference sequence). The CDR3 has 16 amino acids. The CDR3 loop reads CAWNPGGRWGTGELFF. For the CDR3, the DNA is TGTGCCTGGAACCCAGGAGGTCGGTGGGGCACCGGGGAGCTGTTTTTT.

This clone is classed as medium-sized. The chain uses TRBV10-1 and TRBJ2-7; 8 bases map to TRBD1. Trimming at V came to 0 bases and at J to 6 bases, leaving 4 bases not matched to a gene. The CDR3 contains 14 residues. The germline CDR1 and CDR2 sequences are WNHNN and SYGVQD (reference sequence). The CDR3 bases are TGCGCCAGCAGTGAGTCCGGACAGGGTGGCGAGCAGTACTTC. Translating gives CASSESGQGGEQYF.

This clone was counted only a few times. The rearrangement joins TRBV18 to TRBJ2-7; 7 bases are a match to TRBD1. The V gene's germline CDR1 is KGHSH and CDR2 LQKENI. The CDR3 spans 15 residues. Trimming cost V 2 bases and J 1 base; bases outside gene matches: 5. CDR3 bases: TGTGCCAGCTCACCATGGACAGGATCGTCCTACGAGCAGTACTTC. Residues: CASSPWTGSSYEQYF.

The V call is TRBV28, the J call TRBJ2-7; D might be TRBD2 (7 bases). The germline V gene encodes CDR1 MDHEN and CDR2 SYDVKM. The CDR3 contains 15 residues. V shed 6 bases and J shed 2 bases, with 17 bases lying between them. The CDR3 nucleotides read TGTGCCAGCAGCCGAGGGGGGGCGCTTGCCTACGAGCAGTACTTC. This codes for CASSRGGALAYEQYF.

CDR3 sequence: CASSMRVYGYTF. In DNA, the CDR3 is TGTGCCAGTAGTATGAGGGTCTATGGCTACACCTTC. This chain uses TRBV19 with TRBJ1-2; unclear D gene. The V gene lost 3 bases and the J gene lost 4 bases, with 6 bases spanning the gap. The length of the CDR3 is 12 residues. CDR1 is LNHDA and CDR2 is SQIVND in the germline V gene (reference sequence).

The genes are TRBV18 and TRBJ1-5, with a weak D call TRBD1 (5 bases). Trimming took 4 bases from V and 4 from J, leaving 8 bases between them. There are 13 residues in the CDR3. Germline assignment: CDR1 KGHSH and CDR2 LQKENI. The CDR3 sequence: CASSLGENQPQHF. The CDR3 DNA follows: TGTGCCAGCTCACTAGGGGAGAATCAGCCCCAGCATTTT.

The genes are TRBV25-1 and TRBJ1-4, with D tentatively TRBD1 (6 bases). Trimming cost V 1 base and J 7 bases, with 13 bases left between them. CDR1 is MGHDK, CDR2 SYGVNS, per germline. There are 15 residues in the CDR3. The CDR3 region is CASSEWGRGGEKLFF. CDR3 coding DNA: TGTGCCAGCAGTGAATGGGGCAGGGGAGGTGAAAAACTGTTTTTT.

This clone occurred once. This chain uses TRBV28 with TRBJ1-4, with D unresolved. From germline, CDR1 is MDHEN and CDR2 SYDVKM. V was trimmed by 6 bases and J by 0 bases, leaving 5 bases between them. The CDR3 is 13 amino acids. The CDR3 spells CASSLATNEKLFF. The CDR3 nucleotides are TGTGCCAGCAGCCTTGCAACTAATGAAAAACTGTTTTTT.

The rearrangement joins TRBV27 to TRBJ2-7; no definite D call. The CDR3 length is 16 residues. V dropped 0 bases and J dropped 2 bases, with 14 bases sitting between them. Germline V gene sequence: CDR1 MNHEY, CDR2 SMNVEV (reference sequence). The CDR3 DNA is TGTGCCAGCAGTTTATCGATAGGCCCCCAAACCTACGAGCAGTACTTC. Its protein is CASSLSIGPQTYEQYF.

CDR3 nucleotides: TGTGCCAGCAGTTCGGGGGGGGCGGTAGTCACCGGGGAGCTGTTTTTT. Translation: CASSSGGAVVTGELFF. J is TRBJ2-2 and V is TRBV6-6; 8 bases align to TRBD2. Germline CDR1 reads MNHNY; CDR2 reads SVGAGI (reference sequence). V was clipped by 4 bases and J by 4 bases; unmatched bases: 8. This CDR3 spans 16 amino acids.

The chain has TRBV2 and TRBJ2-5; D is undetermined. The CDR3 has 15 residues. Trimming stripped 3 bases from V and 5 bases from J, with 16 bases between. CDR1 is SNHLY, CDR2 FYNNEI, per germline. The CDR3 is CASSEESPEIETQYF. DNA of the CDR3: TGTGCCAGCAGTGAGGAGTCACCTGAAATTGAGACCCAGTACTTC.